This T cell receptor (beta chain) stems from a study of T cells after yellow fever vaccination. This clonotype was observed at least ten times. The antigen remains unidentified. TCRdb recomputed calls from the 5' RACE reads with MiXCR, one row per CDR3 protein. This sample has under 300,000 distinct CDR3 sequences, with 5.5% to 8.5% found just once. Overall study findings and caveats: Relatively few clonotypes were ones that appeared in both CD4 and CD8 compartments.

The sample in question was CD4+ T cells sorted from PBMCs, obtained on the day of the yellow fever booster vaccination. The sequence was obtained from a young man who received the YFV17D yellow fever vaccine.

CDR3 nucleotides: TGTGCCAGCAGTTACCCGGAAATACGGCGACCTGGGGCCAACGTCCTGACTTTC. Residues: CASSYPEIRRPGANVLTF. The V call is TRBV6-5, the J call TRBJ2-6; D is unclear. V was clipped by 2 bases and J by 2 bases, with 16 bases between them. Germline V gene data show CDR1 as MNHEY and CDR2 as SVGAGI. This CDR3 region has 18 residues.